Below are 22 T cell receptor beta chains sequenced from a single sample in a study of T cells in Graves' hyperthyroidism and ophthalmopathy. The investigators amplified TCR beta CDR3 regions from RNA transcripts. Initially, a first-round RT-PCR of the TCR CDR3 employed the HTBI primer set. In TCRdb, the multiplex PCR reads were re-called with MiXCR into one record per CDR3 protein. The sample lists 600,000 to 700,000 distinct CDR3 sequences, approximately 14% occurring once. Sequencing was performed on blood. The receptor source for this set is a woman in her forties with Graves' ophthalmopathy.

This clonotype was counted ten times or more. The chain couples TRBV18 to TRBJ2-5; TRBD1 is a possible D gene (6 bases). This CDR3 has 13 residues. Germline CDR1 KGHSH, CDR2 LQKENI. Trimming took off 4 bases at V and 4 bases at J, with 10 bases between the two ends. The CDR3: CASSLDSSETQYF. The CDR3 coding sequence is TGTGCCAGCTCACTGGACAGTTCAGAGACCCAGTACTTC.

Many counts were recorded for this clonotype. This chain uses TRBV12-3 or TRBV12-4 with TRBJ1-2, with unresolved D. This CDR3 is 14 amino acids long. Trimming shortened V by 6 bases and J by 5 bases, and 16 bases separated the two germline ends. CDR3 coding DNA: TGTGCCAGCAGACTAAATGGGCCGGGATATGGCTACACCTTC. Its protein is CASRLNGPGYGYTF.

This clonotype was recorded at least ten times. V gene TRBV10-3 combines with J gene TRBJ1-5; tentatively, D is TRBD1 (6 bases). This CDR3 region has 15 residues. Trimming removed 2 bases at V and 4 bases at J, with 12 bases between. Germline V gene lookup returns CDR1 ENHRY and CDR2 SYGVKD. CDR3 protein: CAISEQQGVNQPQHF. Written as DNA, the CDR3 is TGTGCCATCAGTGAGCAACAGGGAGTGAATCAGCCCCAGCATTTT.

This clonotype was detected a few times. V gene TRBV6-2 or TRBV6-3 combines with J gene TRBJ2-1, with 10 positions matching TRBD2. Germline values: CDR1 MNHEY, CDR2 SVGEGT. The CDR3 covers 16 residues. J lost 6 bases, V lost 0 bases, and 5 bases had no gene match. This CDR3 reads CASSYSLAGVGNEQFF. As DNA, the CDR3 is TGTGCCAGCAGTTACTCCCTAGCGGGAGTTGGCAATGAGCAGTTCTTC.

The chain carries TRBV27 and TRBJ2-5, with TRBD2 as a possible D gene (5 bases). V lost 5 bases to trimming and J lost 5 bases, with 12 bases between them. Germline CDR1 and CDR2: MNHEY and SMNVEV (reference sequence). The CDR3 contains 13 residues. This CDR3 reads CASSADWSETQYF. DNA of the CDR3: TGTGCCAGCAGTGCGGACTGGTCGGAGACCCAGTACTTC.

This clonotype has ten or more counts. The chain has TRBV9 and TRBJ1-1; unclear D gene. The CDR3 spans 15 residues. Trimming left V 3 bases short and J 2 bases short, with 14 bases between. Germline-derived CDR1 and CDR2 are SGDLS and YYNGEE. CDR3 in amino acids: CASSEGSSLNTEAFF. The CDR3 DNA is TGTGCCAGCAGCGAGGGATCCTCTTTAAACACTGAAGCTTTCTTT. Drawing the rest from reference TRBV9 and TRBJ1-1, the complete variable domain is DSGVTQTPKHLITATGQRVTLRCSPRSGDLSVYWYQQSLDQGLQFLIQYYNGEERAKGNILERFSAQQFPDLHSELNLSSLELGDSALYFCASSEGSSLNTEAFFGQGTRLTVV.

This clonotype was seen more than once but under ten times. The V gene is TRBV9, the J gene TRBJ1-2; D not resolved. The CDR3 consists of 14 residues. The ends were cut back, 0 bases at V and 6 bases at J, with 12 bases in the middle. Germline V gene lookup returns CDR1 SGDLS and CDR2 YYNGEE. CDR3 region: CASSVDMVRDGYTF. For the CDR3, the DNA is TGTGCCAGCAGCGTAGATATGGTTAGAGATGGCTACACCTTC.

The CDR3 reads CASRKDRGETQYF. The CDR3 nucleotides are TGTGCCAGTAGGAAGGACAGGGGAGAGACCCAGTACTTC. The chain uses TRBV19 and TRBJ2-5; 9 positions agree with TRBD1. Trimming took 6 bases from V and 4 from J; bases not matched to a gene: 3. The CDR3 has 13 residues. From germline, CDR1 is LNHDA and CDR2 SQIVND (reference sequence).

The sample holds many counts of this clonotype. The chain is built from TRBV18 and TRBJ1-1; the D is unclear. The CDR3 is 14 amino acids. V lost 3 bases, J lost 1 base, and 9 bases lay in between. Germline lookup yields CDR1 KGHSH and CDR2 LQKENI. This chain's CDR3 is CASSPTDGNTEAFF. The CDR3, as DNA: TGTGCCAGCTCACCTACCGACGGGAACACTGAAGCTTTCTTT.

This clonotype came up many times. This chain uses TRBV19 with TRBJ2-2; D gene ambiguous. Germline V gene data show CDR1 as LNHDA and CDR2 as SQIVND (reference sequence). The CDR3 covers 12 residues. The germline V and J ends were trimmed by 3 bases and 6 bases, with 5 bases remaining between them. The CDR3 loop reads CASSIESGELFF. The CDR3 nucleotides are TGTGCCAGTAGTATTGAGTCCGGGGAGCTGTTTTTT.

V and J are TRBV18 and TRBJ2-7; possibly TRBD1 or TRBD2 for D (5 bases each). Germline lookup yields CDR1 KGHSH and CDR2 LQKENI. Trimming cost V 3 bases and J 4 bases, with 16 bases left between them. This CDR3 region has 15 residues. The CDR3 DNA follows: TGTGCCAGCTCACCGCCCCGGGGCCAGGGATACGAGCAGTACTTC. This codes for CASSPPRGQGYEQYF. Variable domain in full (rest from reference TRBV18 and TRBJ2-7): NAGVMQNPRHLVRRRGQEARLRCSPMKGHSHVYWYRQLPEEGLKFMVYLQKENIIDESGMPKERFSAEFPKEGPSILRIQQVVRGDSAAYFCASSPPRGQGYEQYFGPGTRLTVT.

The genes are TRBV6-5 and TRBJ2-7; weak D call: TRBD1 (6 bases). The length of the CDR3 is 17 residues. CDR1 is MNHEY and CDR2 is SVGAGI in the germline V gene. V shed 0 bases and J shed 1 base, with 16 bases lying between them. CDR3 coding DNA: TGTGCCAGCAGTTACTCGTATGCAGGGGCTAAATCCTACGAGCAGTACTTC. Translating gives CASSYSYAGAKSYEQYF.

This clonotype was detected only once. The chain combines TRBV7-2 with TRBJ2-2; no reliable D call. The germline V gene has CDR1 SGHTA and CDR2 FQGNSA. The CDR3 has 13 amino acids. V was shortened by 6 bases and J by 5 bases, with 10 bases between the two germline ends. CDR3 DNA: TGTGCCAGCAGGACACATGGGACCGGGGAGCTGTTTTTT. Its translation is CASRTHGTGELFF.

This clonotype was seen ten or more times. The J gene is TRBJ2-1, the V gene TRBV20-1, with 9 bases aligning to TRBD1. CDR1 is DFQATT, CDR2 SNEGSKA, per germline (reference sequence). J was trimmed by 10 bases and V by 5 bases; bases with no gene match: 6. This CDR3 is 12 amino acids long. The CDR3 protein is CSAHSGQGEQFF. The CDR3 bases are TGCAGTGCTCATTCGGGACAGGGCGAGCAGTTCTTC.

Points on this clonotype: One junction end disagrees with the germline gene, perhaps due to a read error. The chain carries TRBV30 and TRBJ1-1; 10 nucleotides line up with TRBD1. The CDR3 contains 14 residues. Germline V lookup: CDR1 GTSNPN, CDR2 SVGIG (reference sequence). CDR3 in amino acids: CAGRYRDRGTEAFF. The CDR3 DNA is TGTGCCGGGAGGTACCGGGACAGGGGCACTGAAGCTTTCTTT.

This clonotype was counted between two and nine times. The junction differs from germline at one of its ends, possibly a read error. The rearrangement links TRBV2 to TRBJ1-5; TRBD1 matches 12 bases. The germline V gene has CDR1 SNHLY and CDR2 FYNNEI. This CDR3 has 17 residues. CDR3 sequence reads: CVSSGLGQGALRQPQHF. CDR3 nucleotide sequence: TGTGTCAGCAGCGGGTTGGGACAGGGGGCCCTGCGTCAGCCCCAGCATTTT.

There are many counts of this clonotype. The chain joins TRBV2 to TRBJ2-7, with D maybe TRBD2 (5 bases). The V end lost 2 bases, the J end lost 3 bases, and 11 bases lay between the germline ends. Germline V lookup: CDR1 SNHLY, CDR2 FYNNEI. The CDR3 is 14 residues long. DNA for the CDR3: TGTGCCAGCAGTGAAAGGAGGCTAGACTACGAGCAGTACTTC. Translated: CASSERRLDYEQYF.

This clonotype occurred many times. This chain links TRBV19 with TRBJ2-5; 10 bases agree with TRBD1. Germline V gene lookup returns CDR1 LNHDA and CDR2 SQIVND (reference sequence). The CDR3 consists of 15 residues. V trimming: 10 bases; J trimming: 5 bases; junction bases outside the gene matches: 13. CDR3 in DNA: TGTGCCACGAGGGAGGGACAGGGGATCGGGGAGACCCAGTACTTC. Amino acids: CATREGQGIGETQYF.

V usage is TRBV6-2 or TRBV6-3 and J usage is TRBJ1-5, with a tentative D call TRBD1 (5 bases). The CDR3 contains 16 residues. Germline lookup yields CDR1 MNHEY and CDR2 SVGEGT. Between the trimmed V and J ends, which lost 6 bases and 1 base, there was a span of 16 bases. The chain's CDR3 is CASRLGLGLSNQPQHF. The CDR3 nucleotides read TGTGCCAGCAGACTGGGGCTGGGATTGAGCAATCAGCCCCAGCATTTT.

The sample holds many counts of this clonotype. CDR3 nucleotide sequence: TGCGCCAGCAGTCCTGCTAGGGGTGGCAACTACGAGCAGTACTTC. It is translated as CASSPARGGNYEQYF. This chain joins TRBV10-1 and TRBJ2-7; perhaps TRBD1 as D (5 bases). The CDR3 has 15 amino acids. V dropped 5 bases and J dropped 3 bases, with 17 bases sitting between them. Germline lookup yields CDR1 WNHNN and CDR2 SYGVQD (reference sequence).

In this sample, this clonotype turned up many times. The chain carries TRBV3-1 and TRBJ2-7; D is perhaps TRBD1 or TRBD2 (6 bases each). CDR3 size: 14 residues. Germline lookup yields CDR1 LGHDT and CDR2 YNNKEL (reference sequence). V lost 3 bases and J lost 3, with 12 bases in between. CDR3 residues: CASSHLGGDYEQYF. The CDR3 DNA reads TGTGCCAGCAGCCACCTCGGGGGCGACTACGAGCAGTACTTC.

This clonotype was detected once. The rearrangement uses TRBV6-1 and TRBJ2-5; TRBD1 aligns across 7 bases. This CDR3 region has 13 residues. The germline V gene encodes CDR1 MNHNS and CDR2 SASEGT. Trimming removed 5 bases from V and 5 bases from J; junction bases left unmatched: 5. The CDR3 nucleotides read TGTGCCAGCAGTCGACAGGGAACGGAGACCCAGTACTTC. This encodes CASSRQGTETQYF.